The 21 T cell receptor beta chains below all came from one sample that was sequenced in a study of T-cell memory formation after mild COVID-19. TCRdb passed the 5' RACE reads through MiXCR, listing each CDR3 protein once. This repertoire shows 450,000 or so distinct CDR3 sequences, 20% to 30% found once; its top ten account for about an eighth. The specimen sequenced was PBMCs or a T cell subset sorted from them (not recorded which). These receptor sequences come from an adult woman who had mild COVID-19 (a few samples of this study predate the infection). Cell type and time point are not known.

This clonotype appeared a few times. V usage is TRBV7-6 and J usage is TRBJ2-3; 12 positions match TRBD1. CDR3 length equals 19 residues. In germline, CDR1 is SGHVS, CDR2 FNYEAQ. V was pared by 5 bases and J by 3 bases, with 15 bases of the junction left unmatched. CDR3 loop: CASSLIPHRDRGRTDTQYF. As DNA, the CDR3 is TGTGCCAGCAGCCTAATCCCACACCGGGACAGGGGGCGAACAGATACGCAGTATTTT. Looking up the rest from reference TRBV7-6 and TRBJ2-3 gives the full variable domain: GAGVSQSPRYKVTKRGQDVALRCDPISGHVSLYWYRQALGQGPEFLTYFNYEAQQDKSGLPNDRFSAERPEGSISTLTIQRTEQRDSAMYRCASSLIPHRDRGRTDTQYFGPGTRLTVL.

This chain uses TRBV12-3 or TRBV12-4 with TRBJ2-3, with D possibly TRBD2 on 7 matching bases. V was trimmed by 6 bases and J by 7 bases, leaving 23 bases between them. The CDR3 extends over 16 amino acids. CDR3 in DNA: TGTGCCAGCAGCCCTCAGGGGCGGGGGCAAACTTATACGCAGTATTTT. Its protein is CASSPQGRGQTYTQYF.

This clonotype was seen a few times. The chain has TRBV12-3 or TRBV12-4 and TRBJ2-2; TRBD1 agrees at 7 bases. The CDR3 is 16 residues long. V shed 6 bases, J shed 0 bases, and the junction held 7 bases outside the gene matches. The CDR3 DNA is TGTGCCAGCAGCGGGACAGACCCTACGAACACCGGGGAGCTGTTTTTT. It encodes CASSGTDPTNTGELFF.

V and J are TRBV19 and TRBJ2-5, with TRBD1 matching over 8 bases. CDR1 and CDR2 (germline): LNHDA, SQIVND (reference sequence). V dropped 4 bases and J dropped 1; count of bases not matched to a gene: 11. This CDR3 contains 17 residues. The CDR3 loop is CASSRLGQGSIQETQYF. The CDR3 bases are TGTGCCAGTAGTAGGCTCGGACAGGGAAGTATCCAAGAGACCCAGTACTTC.

The rearrangement joins TRBV12-3 or TRBV12-4 to TRBJ1-1; the D is unclear. This CDR3 has 10 residues. The V end lost 5 bases, the J end lost 11 bases, and 9 bases lay between the germline ends. CDR3 region: CASSDGGAFF. The DNA of the CDR3 is TGTGCCAGCAGTGACGGAGGGGCTTTCTTT.

This clonotype was seen a handful of times. V gene TRBV18 combines with J gene TRBJ2-2, with TRBD1 matching 7 bases. With V trimmed by 2 bases and J by 3 bases, 3 bases remained unmatched. This CDR3 region has 15 residues. Germline V gene sequence: CDR1 KGHSH, CDR2 LQKENI. In DNA, the CDR3 is TGTGCCAGCTCACCAGCGGACAGGTACACCGGGGAGCTGTTTTTT. It translates to CASSPADRYTGELFF. Drawing the rest from reference TRBV18 and TRBJ2-2, the complete variable domain is NAGVMQNPRHLVRRRGQEARLRCSPMKGHSHVYWYRQLPEEGLKFMVYLQKENIIDESGMPKERFSAEFPKEGPSILRIQQVVRGDSAAYFCASSPADRYTGELFFGEGSRLTVL.

This clonotype turned up a few times. This chain uses TRBV6-2 or TRBV6-3 with TRBJ2-6; the match to TRBD1 covers 7 bases. Germline CDR1 MNHEY, CDR2 SVGEGT. The CDR3 loop spans 18 amino acids. Trimming cost V 5 bases and J 0 bases; bases outside gene matches: 10. This CDR3 reads CASSPGQRYYSGANVLTF. CDR3 coding DNA: TGTGCCAGCAGTCCGGGACAGCGATATTACTCTGGGGCCAACGTCCTGACTTTC.

CDR3 loop: CASILKDRQWMNTEAFF. The CDR3 DNA reads TGTGCCAGCATCCTAAAGGACAGGCAGTGGATGAACACTGAAGCTTTCTTT. The chain recombines TRBV5-6 with TRBJ1-1; 7 bases fit TRBD1. Per germline, CDR1 SGHDT and CDR2 YYEEEE. The CDR3 spans 17 residues. The J segment lost 0 bases and the V segment lost 6 bases, leaving 14 bases of the junction unmatched.

This clonotype was seen a handful of times. The chain uses TRBV4-1 and TRBJ1-6; TRBD1 might be the D (5 bases). CDR3 size: 15 residues. The V and J ends lost 5 bases and 7 bases respectively, with 15 bases between them. Germline values: CDR1 MGHRA, CDR2 YSYEKL. CDR3 sequence (DNA): TGCGCCAGCAGCTGGGGCCTTTTGCCCAATTCACCCCTCCACTTT. Amino acids: CASSWGLLPNSPLHF.

This chain joins TRBV11-2 and TRBJ2-7; 12 nucleotides agree with TRBD2. The germline V gene encodes CDR1 SGHAT and CDR2 FQNNGV. Losses at the gene ends were 5 bases for V and 4 bases for J; bases not matched to a gene: 21. There are 20 residues in the CDR3. CDR3 bases: TGTGCCAGCAGCCAGACCGGGACTAGCGGGTTCATCGTTGGAGCGTACGAGCAGTACTTC. Its translation: CASSQTGTSGFIVGAYEQYF. Using reference TRBV11-2 and TRBJ2-7 for the parts outside the CDR3, the full variable domain is EAGVAQSPRYKIIEKRQSVAFWCNPISGHATLYWYQQILGQGPKLLIQFQNNGVVDDSQLPKDRFSAERLKGVDSTLKIQPAKLEDSAVYLCASSQTGTSGFIVGAYEQYFGPGTRLTVT.

The genes are TRBV5-5 and TRBJ2-1; TRBD1 agrees at 8 bases. Germline trimming cut 5 bases from V and 3 bases from J; bases unmatched to any gene: 7. The germline V gene encodes CDR1 SGHKS and CDR2 YYEKEE (reference sequence). The CDR3 is 15 residues long. The DNA for the CDR3 is TGTGCCAGCAGAGACCGGGACAGGAGCTACAATGAGCAGTTCTTC. As protein: CASRDRDRSYNEQFF.

This clonotype was seen only a few times. The chain couples TRBV7-8 to TRBJ1-2; D is perhaps TRBD1 (6 bases). Trimming took off 6 bases at V and 8 bases at J, with 13 bases between the two ends. The CDR3 is made up of 12 amino acids. Germline values: CDR1 SGHVS, CDR2 FQNEAQ. This CDR3 reads CASRKPQGGYTF. The CDR3 DNA reads as TGTGCCAGCAGAAAACCTCAGGGGGGCTACACCTTC.

This sequence joins TRBV20-1 and TRBJ2-3; TRBD2 agrees at 8 bases. The junction had 6 bases not matched to a gene; V was cut back by 3 bases and J by 1 base. The CDR3 loop spans 15 amino acids. Germline V gene lookup returns CDR1 DFQATT and CDR2 SNEGSKA (reference sequence). CDR3 coding DNA: TGCAGTGCTAGGAAAGCGGGACTAGGCACAGATACGCAGTATTTT. Residues: CSARKAGLGTDTQYF.

The chain joins TRBV5-1 to TRBJ2-1; tentatively, D is TRBD2 (6 bases). The CDR3 loop spans 16 amino acids. V dropped 4 bases and J dropped 0 bases, with 14 bases sitting between them. CDR1 is SGHRS, CDR2 YFSETQ, per germline. CDR3 region: CASSIRDWSSYNEQFF. The CDR3 bases are TGCGCCAGCAGCATTCGGGACTGGAGCTCCTACAATGAGCAGTTCTTC.

This clonotype has a handful of counts. The chain combines TRBV24-1 with TRBJ2-1; maybe TRBD2 (6 bases). The CDR3 runs to 11 residues. Germline V gene lookup returns CDR1 KGHDR and CDR2 SFDVKD. Deletions cut 9 bases from V and 9 bases from J, with 11 bases between. The CDR3 region is CATSSVGEQFF. The CDR3, as DNA: TGTGCCACCTCTAGCGTGGGTGAGCAGTTCTTC.

The chain employs TRBV5-1 and TRBJ2-3; 12 bases agree with TRBD1. In germline, CDR1 is SGHRS, CDR2 YFSETQ. The junction had 4 bases not matched to a gene; V was cut back by 3 bases and J by 5 bases. The CDR3 is made up of 15 amino acids. CDR3 protein: CASSWGQGAGDTQYF. The CDR3 DNA follows: TGCGCCAGCAGCTGGGGACAGGGGGCTGGAGATACGCAGTATTTT.

A few counts support this clonotype. The genes are TRBV12-3 or TRBV12-4 and TRBJ2-1; no definite D call. This CDR3 is 13 amino acids long. Trimming pared 8 bases from V and 0 bases from J, leaving 8 bases between. The DNA for the CDR3 is TGTGCCAGCCTCCACGGCTCCTACAATGAGCAGTTCTTC. Its translation is CASLHGSYNEQFF.

V usage is TRBV7-6 and J usage is TRBJ2-1, with D possibly being TRBD1 or TRBD2 (5 bases each). Germline CDR1 is SGHVS and CDR2 is FNYEAQ. Deletions cut 1 base from V and 8 bases from J, with 12 bases between. This CDR3 comprises 14 residues. The CDR3 DNA reads as TGTGCCAGCAGCTTAGTAATTGAGGGGTATGAGCAGTTCTTC. Its protein product is CASSLVIEGYEQFF.

V gene TRBV12-3 or TRBV12-4 combines with J gene TRBJ2-1; 8 bases match TRBD2. J lost 3 bases, V lost 3 bases, and 7 bases had no gene match. The CDR3 extends over 16 amino acids. The chain's CDR3 is CASSFSASGFYNEQFF. The CDR3 nucleotides are TGTGCCAGCAGTTTCTCGGCTAGCGGGTTCTACAATGAGCAGTTCTTC.

The rearrangement joins TRBV27 to TRBJ2-1, with D perhaps matching TRBD2 (5 bases). The ends were cut back, 6 bases at V and 9 bases at J, with 9 bases in the middle. Per the germline V gene, CDR1 is MNHEY and CDR2 is SMNVEV (reference sequence). The CDR3 contains 11 residues. The CDR3 DNA is TGTGCCAGCAGGAGGGCGGGTGAGCAGTTCTTC. Amino acid sequence: CASRRAGEQFF.

The chain combines TRBV3-1 with TRBJ2-1; tentatively, D is TRBD2 (6 bases). V shed 1 base and J shed 8 bases, with 12 bases lying between them. There are 14 residues in the CDR3. Germline V lookup: CDR1 LGHDT, CDR2 YNNKEL (reference sequence). The CDR3 is CASSQVGGWDEQFF. The CDR3 DNA is TGTGCCAGCAGCCAAGTCGGGGGTTGGGATGAGCAGTTCTTC.